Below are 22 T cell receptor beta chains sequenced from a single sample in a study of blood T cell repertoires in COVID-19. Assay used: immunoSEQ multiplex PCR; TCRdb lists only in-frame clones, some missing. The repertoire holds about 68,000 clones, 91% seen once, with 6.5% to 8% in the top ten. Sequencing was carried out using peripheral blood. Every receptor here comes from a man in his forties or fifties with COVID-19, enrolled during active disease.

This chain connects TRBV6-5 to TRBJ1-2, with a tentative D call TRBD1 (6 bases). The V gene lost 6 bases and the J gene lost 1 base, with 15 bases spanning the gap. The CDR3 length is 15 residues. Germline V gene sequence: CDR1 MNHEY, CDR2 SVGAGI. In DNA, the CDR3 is TGTGCCAGCAGCCCCCCCGGACAGATTAACTATGGCTACACCTTC. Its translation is CASSPPGQINYGYTF.

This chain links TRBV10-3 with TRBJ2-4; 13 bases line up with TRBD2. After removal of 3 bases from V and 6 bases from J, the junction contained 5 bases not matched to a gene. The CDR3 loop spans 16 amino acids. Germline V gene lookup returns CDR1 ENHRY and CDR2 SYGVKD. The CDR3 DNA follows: TGTGCCATCAGTGAACTAGCGGGGGGGCAGGCAAACATTCAGTACTTC. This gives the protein CAISELAGGQANIQYF.

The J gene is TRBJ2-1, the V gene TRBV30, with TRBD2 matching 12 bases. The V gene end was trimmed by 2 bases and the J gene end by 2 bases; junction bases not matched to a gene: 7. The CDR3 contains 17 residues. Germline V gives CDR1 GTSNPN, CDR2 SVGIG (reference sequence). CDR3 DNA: TGTGCCTGGAGTCACACTAGCGGGGGGTCAACCTACAATGAGCAGTTCTTC. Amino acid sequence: CAWSHTSGGSTYNEQFF.

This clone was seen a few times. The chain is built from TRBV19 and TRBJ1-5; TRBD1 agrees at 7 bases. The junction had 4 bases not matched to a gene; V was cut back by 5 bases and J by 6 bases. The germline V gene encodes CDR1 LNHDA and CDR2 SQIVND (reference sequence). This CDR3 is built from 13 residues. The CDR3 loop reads CASSLGTAQPQHF. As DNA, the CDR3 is TGTGCCAGTAGTCTCGGGACAGCTCAGCCCCAGCATTTT.

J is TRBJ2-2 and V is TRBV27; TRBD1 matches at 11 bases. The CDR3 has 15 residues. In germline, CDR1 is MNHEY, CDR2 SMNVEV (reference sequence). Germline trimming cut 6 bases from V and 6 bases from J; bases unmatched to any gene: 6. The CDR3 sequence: CASRMGQGESGELFF. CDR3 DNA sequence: TGTGCCAGCAGAATGGGACAGGGGGAATCCGGGGAGCTGTTTTTT.

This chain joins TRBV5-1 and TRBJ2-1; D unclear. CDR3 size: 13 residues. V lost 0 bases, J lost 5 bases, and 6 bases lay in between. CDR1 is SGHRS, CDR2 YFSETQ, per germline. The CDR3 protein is CASSLGGDNEQFF. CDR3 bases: TGCGCCAGCAGCTTGGGAGGAGACAATGAGCAGTTCTTC.

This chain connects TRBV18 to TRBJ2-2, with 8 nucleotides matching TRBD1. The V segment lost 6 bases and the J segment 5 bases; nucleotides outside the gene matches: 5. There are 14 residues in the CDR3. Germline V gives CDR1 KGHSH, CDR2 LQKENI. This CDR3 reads CASSGQDETGELFF. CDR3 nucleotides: TGTGCCAGCTCGGGACAGGATGAAACCGGGGAGCTGTTTTTT.

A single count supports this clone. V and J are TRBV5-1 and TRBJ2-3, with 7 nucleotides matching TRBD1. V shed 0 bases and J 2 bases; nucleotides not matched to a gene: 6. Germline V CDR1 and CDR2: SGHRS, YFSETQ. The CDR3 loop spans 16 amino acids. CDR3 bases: TGCGCCAGCAGCTTGGATTGGGGGACAGACACAGATACGCAGTATTTT. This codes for CASSLDWGTDTDTQYF.

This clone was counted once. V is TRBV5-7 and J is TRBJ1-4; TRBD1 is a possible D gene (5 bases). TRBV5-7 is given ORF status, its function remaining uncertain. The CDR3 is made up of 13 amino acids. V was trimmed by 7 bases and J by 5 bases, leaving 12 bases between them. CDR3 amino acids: CASLRTRNEKLFF. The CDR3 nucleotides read TGTGCCAGCCTTCGGACACGCAATGAAAAACTGTTTTTT.

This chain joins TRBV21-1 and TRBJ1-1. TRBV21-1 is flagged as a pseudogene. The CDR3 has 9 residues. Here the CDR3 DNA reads TGTGCCAGCAGTGCGGCGTCTTTCTTT. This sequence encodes CASSAASFF.

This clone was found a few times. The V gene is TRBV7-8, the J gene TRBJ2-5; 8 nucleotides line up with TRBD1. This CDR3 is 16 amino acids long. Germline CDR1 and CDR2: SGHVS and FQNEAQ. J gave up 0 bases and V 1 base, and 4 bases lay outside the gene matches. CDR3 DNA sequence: TGTGCCAGCAGCTTAGGGCAGGGGGCTTACCAAGAGACCCAGTACTTC. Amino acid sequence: CASSLGQGAYQETQYF.

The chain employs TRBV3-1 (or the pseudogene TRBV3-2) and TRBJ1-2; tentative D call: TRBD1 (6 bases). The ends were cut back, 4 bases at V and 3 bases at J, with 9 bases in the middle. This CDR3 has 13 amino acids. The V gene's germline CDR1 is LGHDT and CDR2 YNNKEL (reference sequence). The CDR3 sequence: CASSLQGDYGYTF. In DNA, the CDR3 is TGTGCCAGCAGCCTACAGGGAGACTATGGCTACACCTTC.

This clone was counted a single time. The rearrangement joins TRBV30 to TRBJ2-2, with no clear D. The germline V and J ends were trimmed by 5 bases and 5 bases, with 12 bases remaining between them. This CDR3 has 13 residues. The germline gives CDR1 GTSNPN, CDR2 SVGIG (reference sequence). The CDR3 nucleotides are TGTGCCTGGGCTCCAGGAATTACCGGGGAGCTGTTTTTT. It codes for CAWAPGITGELFF. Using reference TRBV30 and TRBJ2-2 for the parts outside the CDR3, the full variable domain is SQTIHQWPATLVQPVGSPLSLECTVEGTSNPNLYWYRQAAGRGLQLLFYSVGIGQISSEVPQNLSASRPQDRQFILSSKKLLLSDSGFYLCAWAPGITGELFFGEGSRLTVL.

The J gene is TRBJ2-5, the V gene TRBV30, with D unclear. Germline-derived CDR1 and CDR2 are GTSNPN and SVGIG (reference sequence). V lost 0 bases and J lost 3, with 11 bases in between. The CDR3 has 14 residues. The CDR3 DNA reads TGTGCCTGGAGTGTACTTCCCAGGAAAGAGACCCAGTACTTC. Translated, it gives CAWSVLPRKETQYF.

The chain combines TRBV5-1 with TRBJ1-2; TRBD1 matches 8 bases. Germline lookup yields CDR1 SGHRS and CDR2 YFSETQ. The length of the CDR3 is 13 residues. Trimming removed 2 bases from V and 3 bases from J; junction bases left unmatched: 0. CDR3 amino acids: CASSLQGDYGYTF. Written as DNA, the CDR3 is TGCGCCAGCAGCTTACAGGGGGACTATGGCTACACCTTC.

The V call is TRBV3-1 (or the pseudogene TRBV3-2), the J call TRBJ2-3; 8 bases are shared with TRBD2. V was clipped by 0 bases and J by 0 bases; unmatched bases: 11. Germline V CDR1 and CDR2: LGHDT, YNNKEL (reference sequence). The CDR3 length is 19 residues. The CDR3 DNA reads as TGTGCCAGCAGCCAAGATCCCCCGGGGGGGCCTGGAAGCACAGATACGCAGTATTTT. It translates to CASSQDPPGGPGSTDTQYF.

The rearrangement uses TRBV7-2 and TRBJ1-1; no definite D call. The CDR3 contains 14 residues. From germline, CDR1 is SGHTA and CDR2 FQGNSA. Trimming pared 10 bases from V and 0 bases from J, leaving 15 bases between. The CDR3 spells CAIPPVAVNTEAFF. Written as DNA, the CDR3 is TGTGCCATCCCTCCCGTGGCAGTGAACACTGAAGCTTTCTTT. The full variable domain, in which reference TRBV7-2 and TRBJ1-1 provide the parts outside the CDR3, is GAGVSQSPSNKVTEKGKDVELRCDPISGHTALYWYRQSLGQGLEFLIYFQGNSAPDKSGLPSDRFSAERTGGSVSTLTIQRTQQEDSAVYLCAIPPVAVNTEAFFGQGTRLTVV.

The CDR3 here is CASSPTGGNQPQHF. For the CDR3, the DNA is TGTGCCAGCAGTCCGACGGGGGGCAATCAGCCCCAGCATTTT. The chain is built from TRBV6-5 and TRBJ1-5, with TRBD1 as a possible D gene (5 bases). This CDR3 has 14 amino acids. In germline, CDR1 is MNHEY, CDR2 SVGAGI. The V end lost 5 bases, the J end lost 2 bases, and 10 bases lay between the germline ends.

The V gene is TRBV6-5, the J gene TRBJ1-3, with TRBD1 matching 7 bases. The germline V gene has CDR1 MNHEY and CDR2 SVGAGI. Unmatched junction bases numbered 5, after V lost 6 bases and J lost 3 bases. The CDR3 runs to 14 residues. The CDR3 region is CASSPDRVGNTIYF. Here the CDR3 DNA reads TGTGCCAGCAGCCCAGACAGGGTTGGAAACACCATATATTTT.

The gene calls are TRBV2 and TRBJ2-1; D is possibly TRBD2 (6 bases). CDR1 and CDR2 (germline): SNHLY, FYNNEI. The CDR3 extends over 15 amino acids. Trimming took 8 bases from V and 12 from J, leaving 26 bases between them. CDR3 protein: CASSPTSSKARGQFF. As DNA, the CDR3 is TGTGCCAGCTCTCCCACTAGCTCCAAGGCACGGGGGCAGTTCTTC.

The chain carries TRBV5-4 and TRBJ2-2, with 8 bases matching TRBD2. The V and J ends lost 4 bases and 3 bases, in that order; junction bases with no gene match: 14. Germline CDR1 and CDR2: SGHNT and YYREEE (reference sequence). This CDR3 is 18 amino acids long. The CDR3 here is CASSNPKTFSGDTGELFF. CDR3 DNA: TGTGCCAGCAGCAACCCTAAGACGTTTAGCGGGGACACCGGGGAGCTGTTTTTT.

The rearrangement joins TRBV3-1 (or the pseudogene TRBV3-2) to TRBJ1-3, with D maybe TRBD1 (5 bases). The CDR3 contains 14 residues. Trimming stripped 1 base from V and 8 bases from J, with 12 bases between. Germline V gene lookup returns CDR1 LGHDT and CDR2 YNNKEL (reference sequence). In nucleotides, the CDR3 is TGTGCCAGCAGCCAAGCCAGGGTAGTAGACACCATATATTTT. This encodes CASSQARVVDTIYF.